The 8 T cell receptor beta chains below come from one sample, sequenced in a study of cytomegalovirus exposure and HLA in healthy donors. With 60 Vbeta and 13 Jbeta primers, the PCR was carried out. Here immunoSEQ multiplex PCR was the method, and the copy in TCRdb shows in-frame clones only, minus some. This sample carries about 130,000 clones, 80% of them seen once, and the ten largest clones take 1%. The sequenced sample was PBMCs. The source of these receptors is a man aged 40-49 years in good health and CMV-seronegative.

The chain joins TRBV28 to TRBJ1-1; TRBD1 agrees at 8 bases. Trimming cost V 5 bases and J 0 bases; bases outside gene matches: 8. This CDR3 spans 16 amino acids. Per germline, CDR1 MDHEN and CDR2 SYDVKM. The CDR3 sequence: CASSAANRGMNTEAFF. CDR3 nucleotide sequence: TGTGCCAGCAGTGCCGCTAACAGGGGGATGAACACTGAAGCTTTCTTT.

V usage is TRBV5-1 and J usage is TRBJ2-3; perhaps TRBD1 as D (5 bases). Between the trimmed V and J ends, which lost 4 bases and 4 bases, there was a span of 13 bases. The germline CDR1 and CDR2 sequences are SGHRS and YFSETQ. The length of the CDR3 is 14 residues. The CDR3 sequence is CASSMVQGADTQYF. CDR3 DNA: TGCGCCAGCAGCATGGTCCAGGGCGCAGATACGCAGTATTTT. The variable domain in full, completed from reference TRBV5-1 and TRBJ2-3, reads KAGVTQTPRYLIKTRGQQVTLSCSPISGHRSVSWYQQTPGQGLQFLFEYFSETQRNKGNFPGRFSGRQFSNSRSEMNVSTLELGDSALYLCASSMVQGADTQYFGPGTRLTVL.

This chain links TRBV6-1 with TRBJ1-4; 8 positions match TRBD1. The trim removed 4 bases at V and 1 base at J, leaving 8 bases unmatched. The CDR3 is 17 amino acids. The germline V gene has CDR1 MNHNS and CDR2 SASEGT. CDR3 sequence reads: CASSGQGIVGTNEKLFF. The CDR3 region has the DNA TGTGCCAGCAGTGGACAGGGGATCGTTGGAACTAATGAAAAACTGTTTTTT.

V gene TRBV27 combines with J gene TRBJ2-2; TRBD1 agrees at 7 bases. This CDR3 comprises 17 residues. V lost 3 bases, J lost 0 bases, and 7 bases stayed unmatched. Germline V gene lookup returns CDR1 MNHEY and CDR2 SMNVEV (reference sequence). In nucleotides, the CDR3 is TGTGCCAGCAGTTTCGGGACAGCACTCGCGAACACCGGGGAGCTGTTTTTT. Translated: CASSFGTALANTGELFF.

As DNA, the CDR3 is TGTGCCAGCAGTCCGCCGGGGGGTGAGCAGTTCTTC. Translated: CASSPPGGEQFF. The V gene is TRBV6-1, the J gene TRBJ2-1; the match to TRBD2 covers 7 bases. The V segment lost 5 bases and the J segment 9 bases; nucleotides outside the gene matches: 4. Germline V gene sequence: CDR1 MNHNS, CDR2 SASEGT. The CDR3 sequence is 12 residues long.

The rearrangement uses TRBV7-9 and TRBJ2-1; 8 bases map to TRBD2. Germline V gene sequence: CDR1 SEHNR, CDR2 FQNEAQ (reference sequence). The CDR3 covers 17 residues. V shed 0 bases, J shed 3 bases, and the junction held 7 bases outside the gene matches. The CDR3 protein is CASSLAMGLGVYNEQFF. CDR3 coding DNA: TGTGCCAGCAGCTTAGCGATGGGACTAGGGGTCTACAATGAGCAGTTCTTC.

The gene calls are TRBV5-6 and TRBJ1-5; D gene unclear. This CDR3 comprises 14 residues. Trimming took 4 bases from V and 3 from J, leaving 11 bases between them. Germline-derived CDR1 and CDR2 are SGHDT and YYEEEE. This CDR3 is CASSGGVHNQPQHF. For the CDR3, the DNA is TGTGCCAGCAGCGGCGGGGTACACAATCAGCCCCAGCATTTT.

Here the CDR3 reads CASSLLAGVTGELFF. CDR3 bases: TGTGCCAGCAGCTTGCTAGCGGGAGTTACCGGGGAGCTGTTTTTT. The rearrangement uses TRBV5-6 and TRBJ2-2; TRBD2 agrees at 10 bases. Losses at the gene ends were 1 base for V and 5 bases for J; bases not matched to a gene: 2. The germline V gene encodes CDR1 SGHDT and CDR2 YYEEEE. The CDR3 has 15 residues.